The source of this TCR beta chain is a study of control samples from healthy donors and cancer patients. The assay was immunoSEQ multiplex PCR, and TCRdb's table has in-frame clones only and misses some. The sample includes fewer than 200,000 clones, 94% of them seen just once. Germline CDR1 MNHNS, CDR2 SASEGT. The ends were cut back, 0 bases at V and 5 bases at J, with 10 bases in the middle. This CDR3 is built from 14 residues. The rearrangement links TRBV6-1 to TRBJ1-1, with D possibly being TRBD1 (5 bases). The sequence came from a man aged 60 to 75 with colorectal cancer. The sequencing sample was made of PBMCs. The CDR3 loop is CASSEARGGTEAFF. The DNA for the CDR3 is TGTGCCAGCAGTGAAGCAAGGGGAGGGACTGAAGCTTTCTTT.